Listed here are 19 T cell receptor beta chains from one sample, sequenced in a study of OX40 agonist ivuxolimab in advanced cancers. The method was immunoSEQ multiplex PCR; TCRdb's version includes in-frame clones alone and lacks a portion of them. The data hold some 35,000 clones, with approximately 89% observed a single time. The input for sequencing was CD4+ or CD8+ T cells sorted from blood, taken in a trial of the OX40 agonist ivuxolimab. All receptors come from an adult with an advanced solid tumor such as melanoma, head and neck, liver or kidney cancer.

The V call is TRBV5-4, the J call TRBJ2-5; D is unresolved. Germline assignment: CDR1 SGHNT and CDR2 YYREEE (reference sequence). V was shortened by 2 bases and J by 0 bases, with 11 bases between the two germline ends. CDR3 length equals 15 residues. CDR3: CASSFRKGDQETQYF. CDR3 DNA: TGTGCCAGCAGCTTCCGGAAGGGTGACCAAGAGACCCAGTACTTC.

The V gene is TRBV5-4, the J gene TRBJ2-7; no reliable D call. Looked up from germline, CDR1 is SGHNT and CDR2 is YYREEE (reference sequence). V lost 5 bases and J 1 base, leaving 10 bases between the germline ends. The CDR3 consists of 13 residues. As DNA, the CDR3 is TGTGCCAGCAGGGCCCCGCCATCCTACGAGCAGTACTTC. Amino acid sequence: CASRAPPSYEQYF.

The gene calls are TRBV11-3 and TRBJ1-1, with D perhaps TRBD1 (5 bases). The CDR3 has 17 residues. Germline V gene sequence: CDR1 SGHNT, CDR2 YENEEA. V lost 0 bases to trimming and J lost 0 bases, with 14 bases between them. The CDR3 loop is CASSLELDRPLNTEAFF. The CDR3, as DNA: TGTGCCAGCAGCTTAGAGCTCGACAGACCCTTGAACACTGAAGCTTTCTTT. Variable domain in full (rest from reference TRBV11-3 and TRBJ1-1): EAGVVQSPRYKIIEKKQPVAFWCNPISGHNTLYWYLQNLGQGPELLIRYENEEAVDDSQLPKDRFSAERLKGVDSTLKIQPAELGDSAVYLCASSLELDRPLNTEAFFGQGTRLTVV.

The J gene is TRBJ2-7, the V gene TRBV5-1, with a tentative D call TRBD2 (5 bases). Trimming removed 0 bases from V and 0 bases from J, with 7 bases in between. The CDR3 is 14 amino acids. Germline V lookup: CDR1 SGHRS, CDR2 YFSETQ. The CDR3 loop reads CASSLVLASYEQYF. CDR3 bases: TGCGCCAGCAGCTTGGTCCTAGCCTCCTACGAGCAGTACTTC.

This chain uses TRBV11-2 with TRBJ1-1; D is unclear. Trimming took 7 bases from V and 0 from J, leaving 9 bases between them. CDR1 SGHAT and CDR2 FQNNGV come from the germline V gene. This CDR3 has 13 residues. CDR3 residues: CASMPVMNTEAFF. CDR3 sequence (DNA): TGTGCCAGCATGCCGGTTATGAACACTGAAGCTTTCTTT.

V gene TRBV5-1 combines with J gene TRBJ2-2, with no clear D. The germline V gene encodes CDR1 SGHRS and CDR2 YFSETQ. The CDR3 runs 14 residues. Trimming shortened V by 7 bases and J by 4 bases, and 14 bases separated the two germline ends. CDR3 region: CASSTRQPTGELFF. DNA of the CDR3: TGCGCCAGCTCTACTCGGCAGCCCACCGGGGAGCTGTTTTTT.

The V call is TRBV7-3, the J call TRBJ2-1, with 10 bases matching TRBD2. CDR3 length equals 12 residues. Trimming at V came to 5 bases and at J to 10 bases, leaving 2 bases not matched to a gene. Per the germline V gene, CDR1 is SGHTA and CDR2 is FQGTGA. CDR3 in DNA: TGTGCCAGCAGCCAAGCGGGAGGGGAGCAGTTCTTC. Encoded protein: CASSQAGGEQFF.

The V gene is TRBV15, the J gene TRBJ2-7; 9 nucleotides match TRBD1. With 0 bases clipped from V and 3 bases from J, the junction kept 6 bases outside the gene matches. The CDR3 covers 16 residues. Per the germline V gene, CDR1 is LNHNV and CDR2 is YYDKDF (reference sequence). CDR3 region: CATSRDLPGQGYEQYF. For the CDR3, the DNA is TGTGCCACCAGCAGAGATCTTCCGGGACAGGGCTACGAGCAGTACTTC.

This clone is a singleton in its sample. CDR3 DNA: TGTGCCAGCAGTTCGAGCGGGTGGCCTGGCGGGCAGTACTTC. Protein sequence: CASSSSGWPGGQYF. This chain joins TRBV28 and TRBJ2-7; a possible D gene is TRBD2 (6 bases). The germline V and J ends were trimmed by 4 bases and 9 bases, with 19 bases remaining between them. CDR1 and CDR2 (germline): MDHEN, SYDVKM. The length of the CDR3 is 14 residues.

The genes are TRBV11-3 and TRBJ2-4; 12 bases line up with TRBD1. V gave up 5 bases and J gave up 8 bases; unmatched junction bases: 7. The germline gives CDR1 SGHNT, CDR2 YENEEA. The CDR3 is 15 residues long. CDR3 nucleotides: TGTGCCAGCAGCCCAGGGACAGGGGGCGCATACATTCAGTACTTC. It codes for CASSPGTGGAYIQYF.

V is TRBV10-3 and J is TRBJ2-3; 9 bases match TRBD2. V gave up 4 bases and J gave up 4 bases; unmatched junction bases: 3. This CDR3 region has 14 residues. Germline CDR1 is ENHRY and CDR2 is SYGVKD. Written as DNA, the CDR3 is TGTGCCATCAGTGTAGCGGGAGCGGCAGATACGCAGTATTTT. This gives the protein CAISVAGAADTQYF.

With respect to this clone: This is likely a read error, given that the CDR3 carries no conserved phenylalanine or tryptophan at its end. The CDR3 loop reads CASPKRGGIYEQYL. The CDR3 DNA reads TGTGCCAGCCCAAAGCGAGGCGGGATCTACGAGCAGTACCTC. The chain couples TRBV27 to TRBJ2-7, with D maybe TRBD2 (6 bases). Germline CDR1 reads MNHEY; CDR2 reads SMNVEV (reference sequence). This CDR3 is built from 14 residues. Trimming shortened V by 8 bases and J by 3 bases, and 17 bases separated the two germline ends.

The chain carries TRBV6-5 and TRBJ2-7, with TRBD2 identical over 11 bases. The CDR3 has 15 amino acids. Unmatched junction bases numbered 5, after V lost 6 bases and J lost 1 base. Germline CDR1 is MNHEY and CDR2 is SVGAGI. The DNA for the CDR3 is TGTGCCAGCAGACGGGGACTAGCGGAGTCCTACGAGCAGTACTTC. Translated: CASRRGLAESYEQYF.

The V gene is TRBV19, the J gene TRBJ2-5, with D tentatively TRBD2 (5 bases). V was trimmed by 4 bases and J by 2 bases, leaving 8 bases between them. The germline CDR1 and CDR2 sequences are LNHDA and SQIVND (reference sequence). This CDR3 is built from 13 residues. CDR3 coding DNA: TGTGCCAGTAGTAATAGCGATCAAGAGACCCAGTACTTC. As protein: CASSNSDQETQYF.

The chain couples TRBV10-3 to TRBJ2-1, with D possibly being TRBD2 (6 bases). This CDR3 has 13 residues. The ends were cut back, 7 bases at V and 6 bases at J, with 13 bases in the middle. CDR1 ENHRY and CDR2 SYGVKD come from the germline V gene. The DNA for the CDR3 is TGTGCCATCACGGGGCAGGGACTCAATGAGCAGTTCTTC. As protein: CAITGQGLNEQFF.

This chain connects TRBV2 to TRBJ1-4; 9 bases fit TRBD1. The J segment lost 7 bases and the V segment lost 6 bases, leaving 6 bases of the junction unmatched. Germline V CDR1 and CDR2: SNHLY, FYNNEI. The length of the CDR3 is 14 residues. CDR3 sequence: CASRSGQGTEKLFF. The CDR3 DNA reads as TGTGCCAGCAGGTCGGGACAGGGAACTGAAAAACTGTTTTTT.

The CDR3 nucleotides are TGTGCCAGCAGTTCCGTACTAGCGTACAATGAGCAGTTCTTC. The encoded protein is CASSSVLAYNEQFF. The rearrangement joins TRBV6-6 to TRBJ2-1; 7 nucleotides align to TRBD2. Germline trimming cut 4 bases from V and 4 bases from J; bases unmatched to any gene: 4. CDR3 length equals 14 residues. Germline CDR1 and CDR2: MNHNY and SVGAGI (reference sequence).

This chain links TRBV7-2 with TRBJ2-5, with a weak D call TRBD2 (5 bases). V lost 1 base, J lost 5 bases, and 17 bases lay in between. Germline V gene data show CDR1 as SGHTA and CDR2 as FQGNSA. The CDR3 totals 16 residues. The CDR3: CASSLGGSVRRETQYF. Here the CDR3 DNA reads TGTGCCAGCAGCTTAGGTGGGAGCGTCCGGCGCGAGACCCAGTACTTC.

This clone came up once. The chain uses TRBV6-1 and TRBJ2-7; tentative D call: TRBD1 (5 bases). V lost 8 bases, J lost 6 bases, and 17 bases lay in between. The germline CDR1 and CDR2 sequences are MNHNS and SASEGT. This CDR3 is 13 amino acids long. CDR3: CASVAGSMGEQYF. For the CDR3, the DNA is TGTGCCAGCGTGGCAGGGTCGATGGGCGAGCAGTACTTC.